The 16 T cell receptor beta chains below were found in one sample sequenced in a study of post-analysis software for immune sequencing data. Study conclusions and caveats: TRBV segments more frequent in patients than in controls numbered roughly 5 and included TRBV5-6, TRBV5-1 and TRBV20-1.

The library was made from cDNA and included unique molecular identifiers. A single record per CDR3 protein comes from TCRdb applying MiXCR to the PCR reads. Of approximately 730,000 distinct CDR3 sequences in the sample, roughly 50% are singletons; the top ten hold 4.9%. Their target antigens are unknown. Sequencing was performed on blood. These receptors all come from a girl aged 10 to 17 with multiple sclerosis.

In this sample, this clonotype turned up a few times. The chain couples TRBV12-3 or TRBV12-4 to TRBJ1-2; D gene unclear. V was shortened by 6 bases and J by 2 bases, with 10 bases between the two germline ends. This CDR3 region has 13 residues. CDR3 protein: CASREHGNYGYTF. The CDR3 DNA sequence: TGTGCCAGCAGGGAACACGGAAACTATGGCTACACCTTC.

This clonotype has just a few counts. The chain couples TRBV6-5 to TRBJ2-7; 9 positions match TRBD1. V trimming: 2 bases; J trimming: 4 bases; junction bases outside the gene matches: 3. The CDR3 extends over 14 amino acids. CDR1 and CDR2 (germline): MNHEY, SVGAGI. The CDR3 DNA follows: TGTGCCAGCAGTTACCGGGACAGGGTTTACGAGCAGTACTTC. Translating it yields CASSYRDRVYEQYF.

This clonotype has only a few counts. The chain joins TRBV20-1 to TRBJ2-3; 7 nucleotides align to TRBD1. The trim removed 3 bases at V and 6 bases at J, leaving 6 bases unmatched. The CDR3 totals 13 residues. Germline CDR1 is DFQATT and CDR2 is SNEGSKA (reference sequence). Written as DNA, the CDR3 is TGCAGTGCTAGGGGTCAGGGGGATGATACGCAGTATTTT. This encodes CSARGQGDDTQYF.

The V and J genes are TRBV7-3 and TRBJ2-1; D might be TRBD1 (5 bases). CDR1 is SGHTA and CDR2 is FQGTGA in the germline V gene. V lost 2 bases, J lost 3 bases, and 11 bases lay in between. This CDR3 is 15 amino acids long. Written as DNA, the CDR3 is TGTGCCAGCAGCTTAGGGGCAGACTTCTACAATGAGCAGTTCTTC. It translates to CASSLGADFYNEQFF.

This clonotype came up a few times. The V call is TRBV7-8, the J call TRBJ2-7, with no clear D. The J call may be incorrect, as the DNA end agrees better with TRBJ2-5. The germline V gene encodes CDR1 SGHVS and CDR2 FQNEAQ. The CDR3 runs to 11 residues. The CDR3 sequence is CASTAEETQYF. The DNA of the CDR3 is TGTGCCAGCACTGCGGAGGAGACCCAGTACTTC.

V is TRBV7-2 and J is TRBJ2-7; 8 positions match TRBD2. Near its end, the DNA agrees better with TRBJ2-5, so the J call may be wrong. CDR1 and CDR2 from the germline V gene are SGHTA and FQGNSA. The CDR3 is 18 residues long. The CDR3 DNA reads TGTGCCAGCAGCTTATGGCGGGCTAGCGGGTCTCATGGAGAGACCCAGTACTTC. Protein sequence: CASSLWRASGSHGETQYF.

This sequence joins TRBV20-1 and TRBJ2-7; TRBD2 aligns across 9 bases. Losses at the gene ends were 1 base for V and 4 bases for J; bases not matched to a gene: 5. Germline lookup yields CDR1 DFQATT and CDR2 SNEGSKA (reference sequence). This CDR3 has 14 amino acids. For the CDR3, the DNA is TGCAGTGCTAGAGGTCCTAGCGGGATTTACGAGCAGTACTTC. The encoded protein is CSARGPSGIYEQYF.

This sequence joins TRBV3-1 and TRBJ2-7; D uncertain. The CDR3 runs to 14 residues. V shed 4 bases and J shed 4 bases, with 14 bases lying between them. The V gene's germline CDR1 is LGHDT and CDR2 YNNKEL (reference sequence). In DNA form, the CDR3 reads TGTGCCAGCAGCCCGACGACCTCTACATACGAGCAGTACTTC. Residues: CASSPTTSTYEQYF.

This chain uses TRBV3-1 with TRBJ2-7, with TRBD2 matching 11 bases. The J call may be wrong; the DNA end is better matched by TRBJ2-5. From germline, CDR1 is LGHDT and CDR2 YNNKEL (reference sequence). The CDR3 has 17 residues. In DNA, the CDR3 is TGTGCCAGCAGTCAAACTAGCGGGAGCACCCTCCACGAGACCCAGTACTTC. It is translated as CASSQTSGSTLHETQYF.

This clonotype showed up just a few times. V and J are TRBV2 and TRBJ2-3, with D possibly being TRBD1 (5 bases). Germline assignment: CDR1 SNHLY and CDR2 FYNNEI. Trimming cost V 7 bases and J 1 base, with 12 bases left between them. This CDR3 region has 14 residues. Here the CDR3 DNA reads TGTGCCAGCAAGGTTGTCAGGGGCACAGATACGCAGTATTTT. Amino acids: CASKVVRGTDTQYF.

This clonotype was observed a single time. The V call is TRBV6-2 or TRBV6-3, the J call TRBJ1-1; 9 positions agree with TRBD1. The CDR3 runs to 15 residues. Germline CDR1 MNHEY, CDR2 SVGEGT. Trimming removed 7 bases from V and 3 bases from J; junction bases left unmatched: 9. Here the CDR3 DNA reads TGTGCCAGCATTGTCCACCGGGACAGGGACACTGAAGCTTTCTTT. Protein sequence: CASIVHRDRDTEAFF.

For this clonotype: The junction differs from germline at one of its ends, possibly a read error. V and J are TRBV12-3 or TRBV12-4 and TRBJ1-4; D is perhaps TRBD1 (6 bases). There are 11 residues in the CDR3. The CDR3 protein is CASFSGAKRFF. The CDR3 bases are TGTGCCAGCTTTTCAGGGGCAAAACGGTTTTTT.

The gene calls are TRBV20-1 and TRBJ2-1, with 11 bases identical to TRBD2. The CDR3 loop spans 14 amino acids. The V gene end was trimmed by 7 bases and the J gene end by 5 bases; junction bases not matched to a gene: 7. Germline-derived CDR1 and CDR2 are DFQATT and SNEGSKA (reference sequence). CDR3 sequence reads: CSGSGTSGNNEQFF. The CDR3 DNA sequence: TGCAGTGGGTCCGGGACTAGCGGAAACAATGAGCAGTTCTTC.

This chain connects TRBV20-1 to TRBJ2-7, with a weak D call TRBD1 (6 bases). The germline V gene has CDR1 DFQATT and CDR2 SNEGSKA (reference sequence). This CDR3 is 16 amino acids long. With 1 base removed from V and 3 bases from J, the gap between germline ends came to 19 bases. CDR3 coding DNA: TGCAGTGCTAGAGGTCCCCTAGGGGGACATCTCTACGAGCAGTACTTC. It encodes CSARGPLGGHLYEQYF.

This clonotype showed up just once. The chain carries TRBV10-3 and TRBJ2-7, with D maybe TRBD1 (6 bases). Germline loops: CDR1 ENHRY, CDR2 SYGVKD. Trimming left V 0 bases short and J 1 base short, with 13 bases between. The CDR3 loop spans 16 amino acids. CDR3 DNA sequence: TGTGCCATCAGTGAGTCGATAACAGGGAAATCCTACGAGCAGTACTTC. Residues: CAISESITGKSYEQYF.

The chain joins TRBV20-1 to TRBJ2-3, with D maybe TRBD2 (5 bases). The CDR3 loop spans 13 amino acids. Between the trimmed V and J ends, which lost 1 base and 5 bases, there was a span of 10 bases. Looked up from germline, CDR1 is DFQATT and CDR2 is SNEGSKA (reference sequence). The CDR3 spells CSARGGPGDTQYF. The CDR3 DNA reads TGCAGTGCTAGAGGAGGGCCAGGAGATACGCAGTATTTT.